Below are 17 T cell receptor beta chains sequenced from a single sample in a study of STAT3 mutations in large granular lymphocyte leukemia. Study-level results: In T-cell large granular lymphocyte leukemia, about half of patients showed multiple immunodominant subclonotypes.

Using immunoSEQ multiplex PCR, the repertoire was profiled, and TCRdb retains in-frame clones only, with some absent. The top ten hold about 35% of the sample, which has around 10,000 clones, more than 75% seen once. Antigen specificity for these receptors is unknown. Sequencing input: peripheral blood mononuclear cells. These receptors originate from a man aged 60 to 69 with T-cell large granular lymphocyte leukemia. Some clones in this sample may be carry-over from other donors' samples.

This clone was counted between two and nine times. The chain employs TRBV10-3 and TRBJ2-7; D remains unclear. Germline V lookup: CDR1 ENHRY, CDR2 SYGVKD. The CDR3 loop spans 12 amino acids. Between the trimmed V and J ends, which lost 7 bases and 5 bases, there was a span of 12 bases. The CDR3 bases are TGTGCCATCAAAATAGGTCAGGACGAGCAGTACTTC. Its translation is CAIKIGQDEQYF.

This clone was counted a single time. The chain couples TRBV5-4 to TRBJ1-5; D gene uncertain. The CDR3 contains 16 residues. Deletions cut 0 bases from V and 1 base from J, with 11 bases between. Germline CDR1 reads SGHNT; CDR2 reads YYREEE (reference sequence). The CDR3 DNA reads TGTGCCAGCAGCTTGGATGGCGCGCGGAGCAATCAGCCCCAGCATTTT. Its translation is CASSLDGARSNQPQHF.

The chain links TRBV5-1 to TRBJ1-3, with 9 positions matching TRBD1. V lost 9 bases and J lost 2; bases outside the gene matches: 9. Germline CDR1 SGHRS, CDR2 YFSETQ. This CDR3 has 15 amino acids. The CDR3 coding sequence is TGCGCCACCTCACAGGGGGCATCTGCTGGAAACACCATATATTTT. Translation: CATSQGASAGNTIYF.

This chain connects TRBV7-8 to TRBJ1-1; the D is unclear. The CDR3 has 11 residues. Trimming took 5 bases from V and 7 from J, leaving 8 bases between them. Germline CDR1 is SGHVS and CDR2 is FQNEAQ. The CDR3: CASSRVGEAFF. The CDR3 DNA is TGTGCCAGCAGCCGGGTCGGTGAAGCTTTCTTT. The full variable domain, its missing parts supplied by reference TRBV7-8 and TRBJ1-1, is GAGVSQSPRYKVAKRGQDVALRCDPISGHVSLFWYQQALGQGPEFLTYFQNEAQLDKSGLPSDRFFAERPEGSVSTLKIQRTQQEDSAVYLCASSRVGEAFFGQGTRLTVV.

J is TRBJ2-7 and V is TRBV11-2, with 15 bases lining up with TRBD2. V lost 5 bases and J lost 2; bases outside the gene matches: 7. This CDR3 is built from 17 residues. Germline CDR1 SGHAT, CDR2 FQNNGV. The CDR3 sequence: CASSGLAGGPVTYEQYF. The DNA for the CDR3 is TGTGCCAGCAGCGGACTAGCGGGAGGGCCGGTAACCTACGAGCAGTACTTC.

V usage is TRBV18 and J usage is TRBJ1-1; D perhaps matches TRBD1 (6 bases). CDR1 and CDR2 from the germline V gene are KGHSH and LQKENI. This CDR3 spans 17 amino acids. V was cut by 2 bases and J by 2 bases, with 18 bases left in between. The chain's CDR3 is CASSPSRAGHVNTEAFF. CDR3 nucleotide sequence: TGTGCCAGCTCACCATCCCGGGCGGGACACGTTAACACTGAAGCTTTCTTT.

This clone was recorded once. The rearrangement uses TRBV4-1 and TRBJ2-7; D might be TRBD2 (6 bases). V gave up 5 bases and J gave up 2 bases, with 10 bases separating them. Germline loops: CDR1 MGHRA, CDR2 YSYEKL. The CDR3 contains 13 residues. CDR3 region: CASSGTGAYEQYF. DNA for the CDR3: TGCGCCAGCAGCGGGACGGGGGCCTACGAGCAGTACTTC.

The chain combines TRBV29-1 with TRBJ2-6; perhaps TRBD1 as D (6 bases). V lost 4 bases and J 0 bases, leaving 13 bases between the germline ends. This CDR3 is built from 16 residues. Germline loops: CDR1 SQVTM, CDR2 ANQGSEA. The CDR3 is CSVARDTDSGANVLTF. The CDR3, as DNA: TGCAGCGTTGCCAGGGACACCGACTCTGGGGCCAACGTCCTGACTTTC. Based on the CDR3 plus reference TRBV29-1 and TRBJ2-6, the full variable domain is SAVISQKPSRDICQRGTSLTIQCQVDSQVTMMFWYRQQPGQSLTLIATANQGSEATYESGFVIDKFPISRPNLTFSTLTVSNMSPEDSSIYLCSVARDTDSGANVLTFGAGSRLTVL.

J is TRBJ1-1 and V is TRBV6-6, with D hard to call. Trimming removed 0 bases from V and 0 bases from J, with 8 bases in between. The CDR3 sequence is 15 residues long. The germline gives CDR1 MNHNY, CDR2 SVGAGI (reference sequence). The CDR3 DNA is TGTGCCAGCAGTTACTCCGGCAGTTTGAACACTGAAGCTTTCTTT. Amino acids: CASSYSGSLNTEAFF.

The chain couples TRBV5-1 to TRBJ2-5, with 11 bases that match TRBD2. V trimming: 7 bases; J trimming: 3 bases; junction bases outside the gene matches: 8. Germline V gives CDR1 SGHRS, CDR2 YFSETQ. This CDR3 has 15 residues. The CDR3 is CASVSGTSGKETQYF. As DNA, the CDR3 is TGCGCCAGCGTCTCCGGGACTAGCGGTAAAGAGACCCAGTACTTC.

This clone was seen only once. This chain uses TRBV28 with TRBJ1-1; D is uncertain. V lost 7 bases to trimming and J lost 1 base, with 16 bases between them. The CDR3 consists of 15 residues. Per the germline V gene, CDR1 is MDHEN and CDR2 is SYDVKM. For the CDR3, the DNA is TGTGCCAGCAATCCATATGGACGGAGGAACACTGAAGCTTTCTTT. It codes for CASNPYGRRNTEAFF.

This rearrangement joins TRBV29-1 to TRBJ2-3, with TRBD1 matching 11 bases. Unmatched junction bases numbered 8, after V lost 6 bases and J lost 3 bases. The CDR3 length is 15 residues. Germline assignment: CDR1 SQVTM and CDR2 ANQGSEA. As DNA, the CDR3 is TGCAGCGTGTCCACCGGGACAGGGGGTACAGATACGCAGTATTTT. As protein: CSVSTGTGGTDTQYF.

CDR3 sequence reads: CASSFGQGGEKLFF. CDR3 DNA: TGTGCCAGCAGTTTCGGACAGGGAGGCGAAAAACTGTTTTTT. This chain joins TRBV6-5 and TRBJ1-4; 8 nucleotides match TRBD1. Trimming cost V 4 bases and J 8 bases; bases outside gene matches: 6. This CDR3 spans 14 amino acids. From germline, CDR1 is MNHEY and CDR2 SVGAGI.

V usage is TRBV6-6 and J usage is TRBJ1-4; possibly TRBD1 for D (6 bases). Germline V gives CDR1 MNHNY, CDR2 SVGAGI (reference sequence). V was trimmed by 2 bases and J by 13 bases, leaving 17 bases between them. This CDR3 spans 14 amino acids. The CDR3 DNA reads as TGTGCCAGCAGTTACAATTCCCAGGGGAGTAGACTGTTTTTT. Residues: CASSYNSQGSRLFF.

The V and J genes are TRBV4-1 and TRBJ2-3; the match to TRBD2 covers 11 bases. The CDR3 loop spans 16 amino acids. CDR1 and CDR2 (germline): MGHRA, YSYEKL. V was pared by 4 bases and J by 0 bases, with 3 bases of the junction left unmatched. CDR3 nucleotides: TGCGCCAGCAGCCTCCGACTAGCGGGGAGCACAGATACGCAGTATTTT. This gives the protein CASSLRLAGSTDTQYF.

CDR3 sequence reads: CASSLGVSGNQPQHF. CDR3 DNA: TGCGCCAGCAGCTTAGGGGTCTCGGGCAATCAGCCCCAGCATTTT. The chain is built from TRBV5-1 and TRBJ1-5; tentative D call: TRBD1 (5 bases). Trimming shortened V by 2 bases and J by 2 bases, and 11 bases separated the two germline ends. This CDR3 is 15 amino acids long. Germline loops: CDR1 SGHRS, CDR2 YFSETQ. Drawing the rest from reference TRBV5-1 and TRBJ1-5, the complete variable domain is KAGVTQTPRYLIKTRGQQVTLSCSPISGHRSVSWYQQTPGQGLQFLFEYFSETQRNKGNFPGRFSGRQFSNSRSEMNVSTLELGDSALYLCASSLGVSGNQPQHFGDGTRLSIL.

This chain links TRBV11-2 with TRBJ2-7, with 9 bases that match TRBD1. Germline V gene data show CDR1 as SGHAT and CDR2 as FQNNGV. This CDR3 region has 15 residues. The V and J ends lost 0 bases and 2 bases, in that order; junction bases with no gene match: 2. Written as DNA, the CDR3 is TGTGCCAGCAGCTTAGACTACAGGGGGCCCTACGAGCAGTACTTC. Encoded protein: CASSLDYRGPYEQYF.